This TCR beta chain comes out of a study of blood T cell repertoires in COVID-19. At the level of the study: Donors in the United States, Italy and Spain gave samples during acute or convalescent COVID-19.

Germline assignment: CDR1 MGHDK and CDR2 SYGVNS. Losses at the gene ends were 8 bases for V and 2 bases for J; bases not matched to a gene: 5. The CDR3 extends over 14 amino acids. Per the original data handling: Nucleated cell counts were estimated from reference gene primer amplification. Only in-frame clones appear in the TCRdb table, and some are missing; sequencing was by immunoSEQ multiplex PCR. V, J and clone size derive from that table, while D and trimming were established from the DNA sequence. The data contain hundreds of thousands of clones, 85% to 90% of them seen just once; the ten biggest clones take up about 1.6%. Allocation to cohorts depended on clinical history reported by the participants.

Sequencing was done on a sample of PBMCs or T cells enriched from blood (not recorded which). The origin of this receptor is a man between 40 and 49 years old who had recovered from COVID-19. The chain joins TRBV25-1 to TRBJ2-1; 8 bases are shared with TRBD1. Written as DNA, the CDR3 is TGTGCCAGCCGAATACAGGGGGCCTACAATGAGCAGTTCTTC. Translation gives CASRIQGAYNEQFF.